This record looks at one TCR beta chain sequence and its context. Primers for the PCR totalled 60 Vbeta and 13 Jbeta. Assay used: immunoSEQ multiplex PCR; TCRdb lists only in-frame clones, some missing. The sample lists about 160,000 clones, 83% occurring once. The sample comes from a study of cytomegalovirus exposure and HLA in healthy donors. This sequence was found in a man over 45 in good health and CMV-seropositive. Material: PBMCs.

In DNA, the CDR3 is TGTGCCATCTACTCGAGGACACCGAACACCGGGGAGCTGTTTTTT. The encoded protein is CAIYSRTPNTGELFF. The chain joins TRBV27 to TRBJ2-2, with TRBD1 as a possible D gene (5 bases). Germline V gives CDR1 MNHEY, CDR2 SMNVEV (reference sequence). The ends were cut back, 10 bases at V and 0 bases at J, with 15 bases in the middle. The CDR3 is 15 residues long.